This T cell receptor beta chain comes out of a study of T-cell reconstitution after alpha-beta-depleted transplantation in children (TCRdb year 2016). For context, the study as a whole: Using TCR repertoire profiling, the study followed T-cell immune reconstitution in a quantitative way in children after TCRalphabeta/CD19-depleted allogeneic hematopoietic cell transplantation. The investigation overall reported the following: Hyperexpanded clone frequencies declined over subsequent months; after one year, T-cell counts and TCRbeta diversity were mostly attributed to newly produced T cells. In some patients, the high TCRbeta diversity seen at day 60 was put down to recipient T cells and intrathymic progenitors that had survived conditioning. The apparently early recovery of alphabetaT-cell counts about two months after transplant reportedly depended on only several hundred rapidly expanded clones that came from non-depleted graft cells.

The treatment or condition label here, explained by the study, means: allogeneic hematopoietic cell transplantation with graft depleted of TCRalphabeta T cells and CD19 B cells. Transplant recipients were children who received TCRalphabeta/CD19-depleted allogeneic hematopoietic cell grafts. This clonotype was seen at least ten times. No cognate antigen has been identified for it. The record has no base qualities; no much larger clone is one base away. The library relied on PCR. Sequencing instrument: Illumina HiSeq 2500. To normalize quantification of the TCRbeta repertoire, the TCR libraries were built with molecular barcoding that relied on unique molecular identifiers. TCRdb trimmed public reads at Q25 via fastp, called clones via MiXCR and kept in-frame beta chains. Rows matching on CDR3 protein sequence are summarized as one entry with the most common DNA and genes. Within this sample are 200,000 or so distinct CDR3 sequences, with 5.5% to 7% of them counted one time only. Around 4.1% of the sample lies in the top ten.

The input for sequencing was PBMCs, taken before TCRalphabeta/CD19-depleted stem cell transplant. The clonotype comes from a girl under two years old with combined immunodeficiency, due to receive a stem cell transplant.

This receptor has the CDR3 CASSIGNIGPTDTQYF. The DNA sequence reads TGTGCCAGTAGTATAGGTAACATTGGACCCACAGATACGCAGTATTTT. This receptor chain uses TRBV19 and TRBJ2-3; no D gene call is confident. Via the germline V gene (reference sequence), CDR1 is LNHDA and CDR2 SQIVND. Between the V and J ends, shortened by 1 base and 2 bases respectively, the junction contains 13 bases. Taken from cysteine to phenylalanine, the CDR3 has 16 residues. The DNA shown is the 48-base CDR3, in frame from base 1.